This entry lists 25 T cell receptor beta chains sequenced from one sample in a study of cytomegalovirus exposure and HLA in healthy donors. The PCR contained 60 Vbeta and 13 Jbeta primers. The assay was immunoSEQ multiplex PCR, and TCRdb's table has in-frame clones only and misses some. Found here are some 180,000 clones, around 75% of them singletons; the top ten hold approximately 2.6%. Sequencing was done on a sample of PBMCs. These TCRs come from a female donor in good health and CMV-seronegative.

In its sample, this clone was seen once. V and J are TRBV27 and TRBJ2-3, with D possibly being TRBD2 (5 bases). The length of the CDR3 is 15 residues. Germline CDR1 and CDR2: MNHEY and SMNVEV (reference sequence). The V and J ends lost 4 bases and 4 bases respectively, with 15 bases between them. CDR3 nucleotides: TGTGCCAGCAGTTCTAGAGGGAGAGGCGCAGATACGCAGTATTTT. This encodes CASSSRGRGADTQYF.

The chain is built from TRBV7-2 and TRBJ2-3, with 9 nucleotides matching TRBD2. Trimming at V came to 5 bases and at J to 7 bases, leaving 7 bases not matched to a gene. The CDR3 is 14 residues long. The V gene's germline CDR1 is SGHTA and CDR2 FQGNSA. This CDR3 is CASSPGTSLNTQYF. In DNA form, the CDR3 reads TGTGCCAGCAGCCCCGGGACTAGCCTAAATACGCAGTATTTT.

The chain couples TRBV19 to TRBJ1-3, with 9 bases fitting TRBD1. Trimming at V came to 6 bases and at J to 0 bases, leaving 9 bases not matched to a gene. Germline loops: CDR1 LNHDA, CDR2 SQIVND (reference sequence). The CDR3 totals 17 residues. This CDR3 is CASRNGQGSFSGNTIYF. The CDR3 nucleotides read TGTGCCAGTAGAAACGGACAGGGGAGCTTCTCTGGAAACACCATATATTTT.

The rearrangement uses TRBV5-6 and TRBJ2-1; perhaps TRBD2 as D (6 bases). The CDR3 extends over 17 amino acids. Germline loops: CDR1 SGHDT, CDR2 YYEEEE. V was pared by 1 base and J by 8 bases, with 22 bases between. The CDR3 sequence is CASSLFLLAALGDEQFF. DNA of the CDR3: TGTGCCAGCAGCTTGTTCTTACTAGCAGCCCTTGGGGATGAGCAGTTCTTC.

This chain uses TRBV2 with TRBJ2-2; D remains ambiguous. CDR1 SNHLY and CDR2 FYNNEI come from the germline V gene. The CDR3 runs 14 residues. The germline V and J ends were trimmed by 6 bases and 3 bases, with 11 bases remaining between them. The CDR3 reads CASSNAEYTGELFF. CDR3 nucleotides: TGTGCCAGCAGCAATGCGGAGTACACCGGGGAGCTGTTTTTT.

V is TRBV7-2 and J is TRBJ2-7, with 9 bases identical to TRBD2. This CDR3 spans 15 amino acids. Looked up from germline, CDR1 is SGHTA and CDR2 is FQGNSA. V shed 3 bases, J shed 5 bases, and the junction held 8 bases outside the gene matches. DNA of the CDR3: TGTGCCAGCAGCTTCATGCCGGGACTAGCAGACGAGCAGTACTTC. Translated: CASSFMPGLADEQYF.

The V gene is TRBV9, the J gene TRBJ2-1, with TRBD2 matching 11 bases. Germline assignment: CDR1 SGDLS and CDR2 YYNGEE. V trimming: 6 bases; J trimming: 8 bases; junction bases outside the gene matches: 7. This CDR3 spans 14 amino acids. The CDR3 DNA reads TGTGCCAGCACGATGACTAGCGGGAACGATGAGCAGTTCTTC. Amino acid sequence: CASTMTSGNDEQFF.

This chain uses TRBV28 with TRBJ1-1; 8 bases map to TRBD1. This CDR3 is 13 amino acids long. Germline V CDR1 and CDR2: MDHEN, SYDVKM. J was trimmed by 9 bases and V by 8 bases; bases with no gene match: 11. Here the CDR3 reads CASGTGVISQAFF. DNA of the CDR3: TGTGCCAGCGGGACAGGCGTGATCTCTCAAGCTTTCTTT.

This clone was recorded only once. The CDR3 here is CASTPVGREATNEKLFF. The CDR3 bases are TGTGCCAGCACCCCCGTTGGCAGGGAAGCAACTAATGAAAAACTGTTTTTT. The rearrangement uses TRBV28 and TRBJ1-4; possible D gene TRBD1, 5 bases. In germline, CDR1 is MDHEN, CDR2 SYDVKM. CDR3 length: 17 amino acids. V lost 7 bases, J lost 0 bases, and 18 bases lay in between. The complete variable domain, with remaining parts taken from reference TRBV28 and TRBJ1-4, reads DVKVTQSSRYLVKRTGEKVFLECVQDMDHENMFWYRQDPGLGLRLIYFSYDVKMKEKGDIPEGYSVSREKKERFSLILESASTNQTSMYLCASTPVGREATNEKLFFGSGTQLSVL.

The V and J genes are TRBV7-9 and TRBJ2-1; D is perhaps TRBD2 (5 bases). The germline gives CDR1 SEHNR, CDR2 FQNEAQ (reference sequence). CDR3 size: 15 residues. V was pared by 5 bases and J by 1 base, with 12 bases between. Here the CDR3 DNA reads TGTGCCAGCAGCGCCGGGTCGGGATCCTACAATGAGCAGTTCTTC. Translation: CASSAGSGSYNEQFF.

This clone was seen just once. The chain links TRBV5-1 to TRBJ2-7; the match to TRBD1 covers 8 bases. The V gene end was trimmed by 2 bases and the J gene end by 5 bases; junction bases not matched to a gene: 3. This CDR3 region has 13 residues. Germline assignment: CDR1 SGHRS and CDR2 YFSETQ. As DNA, the CDR3 is TGCGCCAGCAGCTTCAGGGGGCCCAACGAGCAGTACTTC. Its translation is CASSFRGPNEQYF. The complete variable domain, with remaining parts taken from reference TRBV5-1 and TRBJ2-7, reads KAGVTQTPRYLIKTRGQQVTLSCSPISGHRSVSWYQQTPGQGLQFLFEYFSETQRNKGNFPGRFSGRQFSNSRSEMNVSTLELGDSALYLCASSFRGPNEQYFGPGTRLTVT.

The chain couples TRBV12-5 to TRBJ2-7; D remains unclear. CDR3 length: 11 residues. V gave up 6 bases and J gave up 3 bases, with 6 bases separating them. Germline V CDR1 and CDR2: LGHNT, FRNRAP. The CDR3 reads CASGVSYEQYF. DNA of the CDR3: TGTGCTAGTGGCGTCAGCTACGAGCAGTACTTC. The complete variable domain, with remaining parts taken from reference TRBV12-5 and TRBJ2-7, reads DARVTQTPRHKVTEMGQEVTMRCQPILGHNTVFWYRQTMMQGLELLAYFRNRAPLDDSGMPKDRFSAEMPDATLATLKIQPSEPRDSAVYFCASGVSYEQYFGPGTRLTVT.

The sample holds a few counts of this clone. The chain is built from TRBV5-4 and TRBJ2-5, with TRBD1 as a possible D gene (5 bases). CDR1 and CDR2 from the germline V gene are SGHNT and YYREEE (reference sequence). The CDR3 runs to 14 residues. With 4 bases removed from V and 5 bases from J, the gap between germline ends came to 15 bases. Written as DNA, the CDR3 is TGTGCCAGCAGCGCACCAGGGCCAGGGGAGACCCAGTACTTC. Its translation: CASSAPGPGETQYF.

The V call is TRBV18, the J call TRBJ2-2, with 8 bases lining up with TRBD1. Germline CDR1 reads KGHSH; CDR2 reads LQKENI. The CDR3 is 16 amino acids. The V gene end was trimmed by 6 bases and the J gene end by 3 bases; junction bases not matched to a gene: 9. The CDR3 DNA sequence: TGTGCCAGCTCTGACGGACAGGGTAGAGACACCGGGGAGCTGTTTTTT. Its protein product is CASSDGQGRDTGELFF.

The chain is built from TRBV19 and TRBJ2-2, with D perhaps matching TRBD2 (6 bases). Germline CDR1 and CDR2: LNHDA and SQIVND (reference sequence). The V and J ends lost 1 base and 6 bases respectively, with 9 bases between them. This CDR3 has 14 amino acids. The CDR3 bases are TGTGCCAGTAGTATAGGCGGGGTGCCCGGGGAGCTGTTTTTT. Protein sequence: CASSIGGVPGELFF.

The chain's CDR3 is CASSLTGTFGELFF. The CDR3, as DNA: TGTGCCAGCAGTTTAACCGGGACATTCGGGGAGCTGTTTTTT. The V call is TRBV28, the J call TRBJ2-2; D is perhaps TRBD1 (6 bases). The V gene lost 2 bases and the J gene lost 7 bases, with 11 bases spanning the gap. Germline V gene sequence: CDR1 MDHEN, CDR2 SYDVKM. The CDR3 spans 14 residues.

The chain has TRBV11-3 and TRBJ2-7, with 9 bases identical to TRBD2. CDR3 size: 15 residues. The V segment lost 5 bases and the J segment 3 bases; nucleotides outside the gene matches: 8. Looked up from germline, CDR1 is SGHNT and CDR2 is YENEEA. The CDR3, as DNA: TGTGCCAGCAGCCTCCGTAGCGGGAGTGGCTACGAGCAGTACTTC. This gives the protein CASSLRSGSGYEQYF.

This chain uses TRBV19 with TRBJ1-1; TRBD1 matches 8 bases. V lost 5 bases to trimming and J lost 6 bases; unmatched junction nucleotides: 20. The CDR3 is made up of 18 amino acids. Germline V gene sequence: CDR1 LNHDA, CDR2 SQIVND (reference sequence). This CDR3 reads CASSFRRTHSGQDPEAFF. Here the CDR3 DNA reads TGTGCCAGTAGTTTCCGAAGGACACACTCGGGACAGGACCCTGAAGCTTTCTTT. Supplemented by reference TRBV19 and TRBJ1-1, the full variable domain reads DGGITQSPKYLFRKEGQNVTLSCEQNLNHDAMYWYRQDPGQGLRLIYYSQIVNDFQKGDIAEGYSVSREKKESFPLTVTSAQKNPTAFYLCASSFRRTHSGQDPEAFFGQGTRLTVV.

The CDR3 loop is CASSPPRTGGKLSYEQYF. CDR3 DNA: TGTGCCAGCAGTCCTCCGCGTACGGGGGGAAAGCTATCCTACGAGCAGTACTTC. J is TRBJ2-7 and V is TRBV28; the match to TRBD2 covers 7 bases. The CDR3 has 18 amino acids. From germline, CDR1 is MDHEN and CDR2 SYDVKM. Trimming took 5 bases from V and 1 from J; bases not matched to a gene: 17. Drawing the rest from reference TRBV28 and TRBJ2-7, the complete variable domain is DVKVTQSSRYLVKRTGEKVFLECVQDMDHENMFWYRQDPGLGLRLIYFSYDVKMKEKGDIPEGYSVSREKKERFSLILESASTNQTSMYLCASSPPRTGGKLSYEQYFGPGTRLTVT.

This chain links TRBV7-9 with TRBJ1-4; D is unclear. Trimming stripped 5 bases from V and 4 bases from J, with 8 bases between. The CDR3 has 13 amino acids. The germline gives CDR1 SEHNR, CDR2 FQNEAQ (reference sequence). The CDR3 sequence: CASSRSLNEKLFF. CDR3 DNA: TGTGCCAGCAGCCGATCACTTAATGAAAAACTGTTTTTT.

The genes are TRBV9 and TRBJ2-2; D is possibly TRBD2 (6 bases). This CDR3 comprises 17 residues. With 4 bases removed from V and 2 bases from J, the gap between germline ends came to 18 bases. The germline CDR1 and CDR2 sequences are SGDLS and YYNGEE. The CDR3 region is CASSPRTWDSNTGELFF. CDR3 DNA: TGTGCCAGCAGCCCCCGCACATGGGACTCAAACACCGGGGAGCTGTTTTTT.

This chain links TRBV5-1 with TRBJ2-1; D gene ambiguous. The V and J ends lost 3 bases and 0 bases respectively, with 7 bases between them. CDR3 size: 14 residues. Per germline, CDR1 SGHRS and CDR2 YFSETQ. The DNA for the CDR3 is TGCGCCAGCAGCTCCTTCGGCTCCTACAATGAGCAGTTCTTC. Translating it yields CASSSFGSYNEQFF.

This chain links TRBV7-9 with TRBJ2-5; 14 bases are a match to TRBD2. The CDR3 is 19 amino acids. V shed 5 bases, J shed 5 bases, and the junction held 16 bases outside the gene matches. Germline V gene data show CDR1 as SEHNR and CDR2 as FQNEAQ (reference sequence). CDR3 loop: CASSESIPGLAGVEETQYF. CDR3 nucleotides: TGTGCCAGCAGCGAAAGCATACCGGGACTAGCGGGAGTGGAGGAGACCCAGTACTTC.

For this clone: A read error may produce the germline difference seen at one junction end. For the CDR3, the DNA is TGTTCCAGCAGCTACCGAAAGGGGATTTCTAACTACGAGCAGTACTTC. This sequence encodes CSSSYRKGISNYEQYF. The chain has TRBV7-9 and TRBJ2-7, with D tentatively TRBD1 (5 bases). Germline CDR1 and CDR2: SEHNR and FQNEAQ (reference sequence). The CDR3 length is 16 residues.

This chain links TRBV6-1 with TRBJ1-2; 9 bases map to TRBD1. V gave up 3 bases and J gave up 3 bases; unmatched junction bases: 5. The CDR3 runs 15 residues. The V gene's germline CDR1 is MNHNS and CDR2 SASEGT. CDR3 region: CASSDPGQGDYGYTF. As DNA, the CDR3 is TGTGCCAGCAGTGACCCGGGACAGGGCGACTATGGCTACACCTTC.